The 14 T cell receptor beta chains reported below all come from one sample, sequenced in a study of blood T cell repertoires in COVID-19. Generated by immunoSEQ multiplex PCR, the TCRdb table keeps only in-frame clones and is missing some. The sample yields 85,000 to 95,000 clones, more than 70% seen once. The sample comprised peripheral blood. The receptors here all came from a human donor with acute or convalescent COVID-19. The donor label of this sample is uncertain.

This clone showed up just once. The chain recombines TRBV6-5 with TRBJ1-1, with a tentative D call TRBD1 (5 bases). Deletions cut 6 bases from V and 4 bases from J, with 12 bases between. The length of the CDR3 is 13 residues. Germline V lookup: CDR1 MNHEY, CDR2 SVGAGI. CDR3 in DNA: TGTGCCAGCAGGACGGGGGGGGGCACTGAAGCTTTCTTT. Its translation: CASRTGGGTEAFF.

As concerns this clone: One junction end does not reproduce the germline sequence, and a read error may be involved. The rearrangement uses TRBV6-5 and TRBJ1-2, with 7 positions matching TRBD1. Germline CDR1 and CDR2: MNHEY and SVGAGI. The CDR3 totals 14 residues. This CDR3 reads CASSLRGDNYGYTF. The CDR3 DNA is TGTGCCAGCAGCCTCAGGGGGGATAACTATGGCTACACCTTT.

The chain joins TRBV19 to TRBJ2-1; 11 nucleotides align to TRBD1. CDR1 is LNHDA and CDR2 is SQIVND in the germline V gene (reference sequence). The CDR3 has 15 amino acids. Trimming took 6 bases from V and 9 from J; bases not matched to a gene: 10. DNA of the CDR3: TGTGCCAGTAGGACCGGGACAGGGGGTACGGGTGAGCAGTTCTTC. It translates to CASRTGTGGTGEQFF.

The V gene is TRBV2, the J gene TRBJ2-2; 12 bases agree with TRBD2. The CDR3 loop spans 15 amino acids. The V gene end was trimmed by 7 bases and the J gene end by 9 bases; junction bases not matched to a gene: 9. CDR1 is SNHLY, CDR2 FYNNEI, per germline. CDR3 protein: CASTNTGTSGWELFF. In DNA form, the CDR3 reads TGTGCCAGCACCAATACCGGGACTAGCGGGTGGGAGCTGTTTTTT.

The genes are TRBV5-5 and TRBJ1-1; D is uncertain. Looked up from germline, CDR1 is SGHKS and CDR2 is YYEKEE (reference sequence). V was cut by 1 base and J by 5 bases, with 9 bases left in between. The CDR3 runs 13 residues. The CDR3 bases are TGTGCCAGCAGCTTGCTCGGAGAAACTGAAGCTTTCTTT. Translation: CASSLLGETEAFF.

The J gene is TRBJ2-5, the V gene TRBV11-2, with D perhaps TRBD2 (6 bases). In germline, CDR1 is SGHAT, CDR2 FQNNGV. This CDR3 is 14 amino acids long. V gave up 5 bases and J gave up 4 bases, with 14 bases separating them. CDR3 bases: TGTGCCAGCAGCCTAACTTCCGGGGGAGAGACCCAGTACTTC. Translating it yields CASSLTSGGETQYF.

The chain combines TRBV28 with TRBJ1-2; D call uncertain. The CDR3 length is 16 residues. CDR1 and CDR2 (germline): MDHEN, SYDVKM. Trimming took 4 bases from V and 6 from J, leaving 21 bases between them. The CDR3 loop reads CASSSPGESVIDGYTF. The CDR3 bases are TGTGCCAGCAGTTCCCCTGGGGAGTCCGTAATCGATGGCTACACCTTC.

This sequence joins TRBV7-6 and TRBJ2-5, with 10 positions matching TRBD2. The V gene's germline CDR1 is SGHVS and CDR2 FNYEAQ. The CDR3 contains 19 residues. The V and J ends lost 3 bases and 5 bases, in that order; junction bases with no gene match: 18. CDR3 in amino acids: CASSFNPSILAGVLETQYF. CDR3 in DNA: TGTGCCAGCAGCTTTAACCCCTCGATCCTAGCGGGGGTTCTGGAGACCCAGTACTTC.

The chain combines TRBV4-3 with TRBJ2-1, with D possibly being TRBD1 (6 bases). The CDR3 length is 14 residues. CDR1 is LGHNA and CDR2 is YSLEER in the germline V gene. Trimming took 4 bases from V and 3 from J, leaving 10 bases between them. The CDR3 DNA reads TGCGCCAGCAGCCGGGACAATCTCTACAATGAGCAGTTCTTC. Protein sequence: CASSRDNLYNEQFF.

The chain carries TRBV18 and TRBJ1-2, with D unresolved. CDR3 size: 13 residues. The V end lost 6 bases, the J end lost 7 bases, and 15 bases lay between the germline ends. The germline V gene encodes CDR1 KGHSH and CDR2 LQKENI. Here the CDR3 reads CASSQSPGGGYTF. DNA of the CDR3: TGTGCCAGCTCCCAATCGCCGGGAGGTGGCTACACCTTC.

The chain links TRBV11-2 to TRBJ2-1, with a possible D match to TRBD2 (5 bases). This CDR3 spans 18 amino acids. CDR1 is SGHAT, CDR2 FQNNGV, per germline. Deletions cut 0 bases from V and 8 bases from J, with 23 bases between. This CDR3 is CASSLDRRLLDHLDEQFF. The CDR3 nucleotides are TGTGCCAGCAGCTTAGATCGGAGGTTATTGGACCACCTGGATGAGCAGTTCTTC.

On this clone: The junction departs from germline at one end; a sequencing error may be responsible. The chain has TRBV3-1 (or the pseudogene TRBV3-2) and TRBJ2-3; TRBD2 matches at 10 bases. Germline V gene lookup returns CDR1 LGHDT and CDR2 YNNKEL (reference sequence). The CDR3 length is 13 residues. The CDR3 nucleotides are TGTGCCAGCAGCCAAACATCTAGCGGGGGCCCCTCATTT. Its protein is CASSQTSSGGPSF.

On this clone: Other DNA sequences in the same sample also yield this CDR3. The chain links TRBV7-2 to TRBJ2-2, with TRBD1 matching over 7 bases. V dropped 2 bases and J dropped 2; count of bases not matched to a gene: 2. This CDR3 comprises 15 residues. The germline gives CDR1 SGHTA, CDR2 FQGNSA. The CDR3 DNA reads as TGTGCCAGCAGCTTAAACAGGGGAAACACCGGGGAGCTGTTTTTT. Translation: CASSLNRGNTGELFF. The full variable domain, with the rest looked up from reference TRBV7-2 and TRBJ2-2, is GAGVSQSPSNKVTEKGKDVELRCDPISGHTALYWYRQSLGQGLEFLIYFQGNSAPDKSGLPSDRFSAERTGGSVSTLTIQRTQQEDSAVYLCASSLNRGNTGELFFGEGSRLTVL.

The chain employs TRBV7-8 and TRBJ2-5; D unclear. Looked up from germline, CDR1 is SGHVS and CDR2 is FQNEAQ. Trimming left V 5 bases short and J 4 bases short, with 14 bases between. The CDR3 has 14 residues. CDR3 coding DNA: TGTGCCAGCAGCCCCTGGAAGGCAGGAGAGACCCAGTACTTC. Its translation: CASSPWKAGETQYF.